This T cell receptor (beta chain) was retrieved from a study of blood T cells in healthy people across ages. No fewer than 5.5 micrograms of total RNA were isolated from every sample. For the second PCR, which ran for about 7 to 11 cycles, a sample-barcoded 5' primer and a J-beta primer mix were used. MiXCR was run by TCRdb on the 5' RACE reads, yielding one entry per CDR3 protein. Found here are some 1,500,000 distinct CDR3 sequences, under 55% of them singletons; the top ten hold over 3.5%. The CDR3 consists of 15 residues. Germline V gene data show CDR1 as SGHVS and CDR2 as FQNEAQ. The ends were cut back, 3 bases at V and 6 bases at J, with 16 bases in the middle. There are a few counts of this clonotype.

Sequencing input: blood. This clonotype was obtained from a woman aged 18-29 years in good health. The rearrangement links TRBV7-8 to TRBJ2-3; D is possibly TRBD2 (7 bases). CDR3 residues: CASSFFSGGRDTQYF. The CDR3 nucleotides are TGTGCCAGCAGCTTCTTTTCCGGGGGGCGGGATACGCAGTATTTT.